This TCR beta chain is from a study of blood T cell repertoires in COVID-19. Looking at the study overall: Collection of acute and convalescent COVID-19 samples took place in the United States, Italy and Spain. PBMCs, B-cell-depleted T cells, or T cells were the source of the cDNA or gDNA that made up the material.

Germline CDR1 is MNHEY and CDR2 is SVGAGI. CDR3 length: 13 amino acids. J gave up 0 bases and V 10 bases, and 6 bases lay outside the gene matches. As handled by the study authors: From reference gene primer amplification, estimates of nucleated cell counts were derived. Profiled with immunoSEQ multiplex PCR; TCRdb holds only in-frame clones, not every one. V and J calls and clone size come straight from that table; D and trimming were deduced from the DNA. The table includes tens of thousands of clones, 85% detected once. Sequencing input: peripheral blood. The V gene is TRBV6-5, the J gene TRBJ2-7; TRBD1 agrees at 7 bases. The source of this sequence is a man older than 75 with acute or convalescent COVID-19. In DNA, the CDR3 is TGTGCCACCCGGGACAGAGTCTCCTACGAGCAGTACTTC. Translated, it gives CATRDRVSYEQYF.